The following is a T cell receptor beta chain sequence with its context. As yet, its antigen is unknown. This specimen belongs to a study of blood T cells in healthy people across ages. A second roughly 6 to 12 cycle PCR used barcoded and J-beta primers. Every cDNA was tagged by a template-switch adaptor with 12 random nucleotides. Each CDR3 protein gets one entry after TCRdb re-called the 5' RACE reads with MiXCR. The sample has 1.8 million or so distinct CDR3 sequences, about 39% seen once. Study observations and caveats: CMV status of donors was not determined, possibly confounding expanded clonotype changes.

The donors, aged about 6 to 100, were healthy Caucasians from Russia. V was clipped by 2 bases and J by 6 bases, with 13 bases between them. In germline, CDR1 is SNHLY, CDR2 FYNNEI. The CDR3 extends over 14 amino acids. The sequencing input was blood. The chain recombines TRBV2 with TRBJ1-1; D may be TRBD1 (5 bases). The receptor comes from a human donor in good health. The CDR3 DNA follows: TGTGCCAGCAGTGAATTGAGACAGACGGCTGAAGCTTTCTTT. Protein: CASSELRQTAEAFF.